The rows below give T cell receptor beta chains drawn from one sample of a study of T cell responses to AZD1222 COVID-19 vaccine. Libraries were prepared by immunoSEQ multiplex PCR; TCRdb keeps only in-frame clonotypes and omits some of them. The data contain approximately 73,000 clones, 80% to 85% of them singletons. Sample: peripheral blood, taken on day 0 of AZD1222 vaccination. Receptor source: an adult in good health. Each CDR3 is given without its conserved first and last residue.

v_gene | CDR3aa
TRBV27 | ASSNPGTSYEQY
TRBV5-6 | ASSLAGGAYEQY
TRBV5-1 | ASSLGTSGNYEQY
TRBV7-2 | ASSLGRLATQETQY
TRBV7-2 | ASSTWGGSGETQY
TRBV29-1 | SVSTSAETQY
TRBV7-2 | ASSRGGTGSGNTIY
TRBV2 | ASTGFREKLF
TRBV15 | ATSRVVPGTHEQY
TRBV2 | ASSDQVATNEKLF
TRBV19 | ASSRKVSSYEQY
TRBV7-8 | ASSTRTGSSNTEAF
TRBV4-3 | ASSQEGTGSSGANVLT
TRBV6-5 | ASSYDASYEQY
TRBV19 | ASFSSGPGTGELF
TRBV7-2 | ASSQVGLSNQPQH
TRBV11-1 | ASSLVETGIRETQY
TRBV1 | TSSQEMGQGAGANVLT
TRBV7-8 | ASSLREGMDTQY
TRBV4-1 | ASSQTGGYSYEQY
TRBV19 | ASSAGTGDLYGYT
TRBV2 | ASSEREGSEQY
TRBV5-1 | ASSLAGGYGEQF
TRBV6-1 | ASSDRTGQGDQAF
TRBV2 | ASSMTGNTEAF
TRBV19 | ATDRSPGNTIY
TRBV4-3 | ASSQLGGGSVTGELF
TRBV9 | ASSVGVTERRGYT
TRBV2 | ASSEGTGSQQPQH
TRBV30 | AWSALRNTIY
TRBV7-2 | ASSLGSGPYEQY
TRBV7-9 | ASSLGGSYGYT
TRBV3-1/TRBV3-2 | ASSHGTGVGATNEKLF
TRBV4-1 | ASSHRTSGRTSYNEQF
TRBV11-2 | ASSAHREGNYEQY
TRBV20-1 | SANYYGYT
TRBV4-3 | ASSQPGQGIDTQY
TRBV7-2 | ASRAMVGSSYNEQF
TRBV2 | ASRLPGAGNTIY
TRBV19 | ATKSGDYGYT
TRBV5-5 | ASSLAPGGQAGELF
TRBV5-5 | ASSLAPGGKAGELF
TRBV6-6 | ASSYSGLEETQY
TRBV2 | ALHRGRDTEAF
TRBV7-6 | ASSLGLAGALSTDTQY
TRBV12-3/TRBV12-4 | ASSLAGNGYT
TRBV19 | ASSMVGTGPRGIITDTQY
TRBV27 | ASSPSRGLSYGYT
TRBV29-1 | SADRGREDTQY